One and the same sample provided the 27 T cell receptor beta chains below, sequenced in a study of neurological immune-mediated disorders. TCRdb independently ran MiXCR on the 5' RACE reads; one entry per CDR3 protein. This sample yields more than 20,000 distinct CDR3 sequences, of which 2% to 3% are seen a single time; roughly 2% belongs to the top ten. Sequenced: PBMCs. The receptors originated from a woman aged 45-60 years with multiple sclerosis.

This clonotype was observed many times. This chain connects TRBV5-6 to TRBJ2-3; D call uncertain. Trimming left V 1 base short and J 2 bases short, with 5 bases between. CDR1 and CDR2 from the germline V gene are SGHDT and YYEEEE. There are 13 residues in the CDR3. CDR3 in amino acids: CASSLIHTDTQYF. CDR3 DNA sequence: TGTGCCAGCAGCTTGATCCACACAGATACGCAGTATTTT.

This clonotype is judged medium-sized (0.01 to 0.1%). V and J are TRBV10-3 and TRBJ1-6; 11 bases are a match to TRBD1. Germline lookup yields CDR1 ENHRY and CDR2 SYGVKD. With 3 bases clipped from V and 8 bases from J, the junction kept 6 bases outside the gene matches. The CDR3 length is 16 residues. CDR3 residues: CAISEGPGQGDSPLHF. In DNA, the CDR3 is TGTGCCATCAGTGAAGGACCGGGACAGGGGGATTCACCCCTCCACTTT.

This chain uses TRBV20-1 with TRBJ2-3, with TRBD2 matching over 8 bases. Germline V CDR1 and CDR2: DFQATT, SNEGSKA (reference sequence). The CDR3 totals 15 residues. After removal of 5 bases from V and 5 bases from J, the junction contained 12 bases not matched to a gene. The chain's CDR3 is CSAVVAGRREDTQYF. As DNA, the CDR3 is TGCAGTGCTGTTGTAGCGGGACGCCGCGAAGATACGCAGTATTTT.

This clonotype was detected ten times or more. The V call is TRBV20-1, the J call TRBJ2-7, with 9 bases that match TRBD2. Germline CDR1 is DFQATT and CDR2 is SNEGSKA (reference sequence). V trimming: 5 bases; J trimming: 1 base; junction bases outside the gene matches: 9. The CDR3 consists of 15 residues. CDR3 nucleotides: TGCAGTGCTCAGAGACCTAGCGGGGCTTCCTACGAGCAGTACTTC. Amino acids: CSAQRPSGASYEQYF.

This clonotype was counted a few times. The chain combines TRBV15 with TRBJ1-1; D ambiguous. Germline V gene sequence: CDR1 LNHNV, CDR2 YYDKDF (reference sequence). This CDR3 contains 14 residues. V was trimmed by 0 bases and J by 5 bases, leaving 10 bases between them. The CDR3 region is CATSRDRRYTEAFF. CDR3 nucleotide sequence: TGTGCCACCAGCAGAGATCGGAGATATACTGAAGCTTTCTTT.

Relative to its sample, this clonotype is medium-sized. This chain links TRBV4-3 with TRBJ2-1; 7 positions agree with TRBD2. With 1 base clipped from V and 3 bases from J, the junction kept 3 bases outside the gene matches. The germline gives CDR1 LGHNA, CDR2 YSLEER. This CDR3 region has 15 residues. As DNA, the CDR3 is TGCGCCAGCAGCCAAGCGCGGGAGAACTACAATGAGCAGTTCTTC. It is translated as CASSQARENYNEQFF.

Ten or more counts support this clonotype. The chain uses TRBV18 and TRBJ1-1; possibly TRBD1 for D (6 bases). The CDR3 loop spans 16 amino acids. CDR1 and CDR2 (germline): KGHSH, LQKENI. V lost 0 bases to trimming and J lost 3 bases, with 14 bases between them. This CDR3 reads CASSPPSGARDTEAFF. In DNA, the CDR3 is TGTGCCAGCTCACCACCCTCAGGGGCTAGGGACACTGAAGCTTTCTTT. Full variable domain (missing parts from reference TRBV18 and TRBJ1-1): NAGVMQNPRHLVRRRGQEARLRCSPMKGHSHVYWYRQLPEEGLKFMVYLQKENIIDESGMPKERFSAEFPKEGPSILRIQQVVRGDSAAYFCASSPPSGARDTEAFFGQGTRLTVV.

This clonotype was observed at least ten times. This rearrangement joins TRBV20-1 to TRBJ2-1; 9 positions agree with TRBD2. The CDR3 runs 13 residues. Germline CDR1 and CDR2: DFQATT and SNEGSKA (reference sequence). V trimming: 6 bases; J trimming: 5 bases; junction bases outside the gene matches: 5. The CDR3 nucleotides are TGCAGTGCGGGGACTAGCAGAAACAATGAGCAGTTCTTC. Translated: CSAGTSRNNEQFF.

This clonotype has at least ten counts. The CDR3 coding sequence is TGTGCCAGCAGCGTCGGGACCCACCTGAACCAAGAGACCCAGTACTTC. It yields the protein CASSVGTHLNQETQYF. The J gene is TRBJ2-5, the V gene TRBV9; D may match TRBD1 or TRBD2 (5 bases each). CDR3 length equals 16 residues. The ends were cut back, 2 bases at V and 0 bases at J, with 14 bases in the middle. Germline loops: CDR1 SGDLS, CDR2 YYNGEE.

CDR3 nucleotide sequence: TGCAGTGCTAGAAGTTCATCGGGGGGGACCACAGATACGCAGTATTTT. Translation gives CSARSSSGGTTDTQYF. The V and J genes are TRBV20-1 and TRBJ2-3, with TRBD2 matching 8 bases. There are 16 residues in the CDR3. Looked up from germline, CDR1 is DFQATT and CDR2 is SNEGSKA (reference sequence). V trimming: 2 bases; J trimming: 2 bases; junction bases outside the gene matches: 9.

This clonotype was seen ten or more times. The V gene is TRBV7-9, the J gene TRBJ1-1, with D possibly being TRBD1 (6 bases). The germline V gene has CDR1 SEHNR and CDR2 FQNEAQ (reference sequence). The CDR3 has 14 amino acids. Trimming cost V 5 bases and J 2 bases, with 12 bases left between them. This CDR3 reads CASSPGQTNTEAFF. The CDR3 DNA is TGTGCCAGCAGCCCAGGACAGACTAACACTGAAGCTTTCTTT.

This clonotype was detected many times. J is TRBJ1-3 and V is TRBV3-1; 9 bases agree with TRBD1. The CDR3 length is 14 residues. CDR1 and CDR2 from the germline V gene are LGHDT and YNNKEL (reference sequence). V lost 8 bases to trimming and J lost 3 bases; unmatched junction nucleotides: 5. The CDR3: CASRLDRGGNTIYF. In DNA form, the CDR3 reads TGTGCCAGCCGACTGGACAGGGGTGGAAACACCATATATTTT.

This clonotype was seen a handful of times. V usage is TRBV4-1 and J usage is TRBJ1-5; 9 bases map to TRBD1. Unmatched junction bases numbered 6, after V lost 3 bases and J lost 3 bases. The CDR3 has 16 residues. From germline, CDR1 is MGHRA and CDR2 YSYEKL. CDR3 DNA: TGCGCCAGCAGCCAGCCGGGACAGGGACTCAATCAGCCCCAGCATTTT. As protein: CASSQPGQGLNQPQHF.

This clonotype was counted at least ten times. The chain uses TRBV9 and TRBJ2-5; D is perhaps TRBD1 (5 bases). Germline V lookup: CDR1 SGDLS, CDR2 YYNGEE. The CDR3 contains 15 residues. V shed 0 bases and J shed 0 bases, with 9 bases lying between them. The CDR3 sequence is CASSVGGYHQETQYF. CDR3 DNA: TGTGCCAGCAGCGTAGGGGGCTACCACCAAGAGACCCAGTACTTC.

This clonotype has ten or more counts. This rearrangement joins TRBV7-3 to TRBJ1-1; D is perhaps TRBD1 (6 bases). V dropped 2 bases and J dropped 1 base, with 14 bases sitting between them. The CDR3 length is 16 residues. Germline CDR1 and CDR2: SGHTA and FQGTGA. The chain's CDR3 is CASSLWGGATNTEAFF. DNA of the CDR3: TGTGCCAGCAGCTTATGGGGGGGGGCTACGAACACTGAAGCTTTCTTT. The full variable domain, with the rest looked up from reference TRBV7-3 and TRBJ1-1, is GAGVSQTPSNKVTEKGKYVELRCDPISGHTALYWYRQSLGQGPEFLIYFQGTGAADDSGLPNDRFFAVRPEGSVSTLKIQRTERGDSAVYLCASSLWGGATNTEAFFGQGTRLTVV.

This clonotype was seen ten or more times. V gene TRBV4-1 combines with J gene TRBJ1-2; D is unresolved. The germline V and J ends were trimmed by 5 bases and 0 bases, with 10 bases remaining between them. This CDR3 comprises 14 residues. The germline V gene has CDR1 MGHRA and CDR2 YSYEKL. In nucleotides, the CDR3 is TGCGCCAGCAGCTACCTTGGAGCTAACTATGGCTACACCTTC. Protein sequence: CASSYLGANYGYTF.

In its sample, this clonotype was seen many times. The V and J genes are TRBV27 and TRBJ1-5, with D possibly TRBD1 on 5 matching bases. Germline V CDR1 and CDR2: MNHEY, SMNVEV (reference sequence). With 6 bases removed from V and 6 bases from J, the gap between germline ends came to 12 bases. CDR3 size: 13 residues. Here the CDR3 reads CASSSTGGQPQHF. As DNA, the CDR3 is TGTGCCAGCAGCAGTACCGGGGGTCAGCCCCAGCATTTT.

This clonotype was observed at least ten times. The chain uses TRBV6-5 and TRBJ2-7; 7 bases match TRBD1. Germline V gene sequence: CDR1 MNHEY, CDR2 SVGAGI. V dropped 6 bases and J dropped 4; count of bases not matched to a gene: 3. The CDR3 extends over 12 amino acids. DNA for the CDR3: TGTGCCAGCAGCAACAGGGGTTACGAGCAGTACTTC. This translates into CASSNRGYEQYF.

The table lists this clonotype with many counts. The chain joins TRBV12-3 or TRBV12-4 to TRBJ2-1, with 7 nucleotides matching TRBD1. After removal of 3 bases from V and 4 bases from J, the junction contained 3 bases not matched to a gene. This CDR3 is built from 14 residues. CDR3 bases: TGTGCCAGCAGTTTTTACAGGGGTTACAATGAGCAGTTCTTC. It specifies CASSFYRGYNEQFF.

In this sample, this clonotype turned up many times. The chain is built from TRBV20-1 and TRBJ2-1; 7 bases are a match to TRBD2. The CDR3 totals 14 residues. V trimming: 2 bases; J trimming: 5 bases; junction bases outside the gene matches: 6. Germline V lookup: CDR1 DFQATT, CDR2 SNEGSKA (reference sequence). The CDR3 region is CSARPGGSHNEQFF. DNA for the CDR3: TGCAGTGCTAGACCGGGCGGGAGCCACAATGAGCAGTTCTTC.

In this sample, this clonotype turned up many times. The chain has TRBV20-1 and TRBJ2-7; D remains ambiguous. V lost 2 bases and J lost 0, with 14 bases in between. Per the germline V gene, CDR1 is DFQATT and CDR2 is SNEGSKA (reference sequence). This CDR3 contains 15 residues. Written as DNA, the CDR3 is TGCAGTGCTAGAACAGTACAGTTCAGCTCCTACGAGCAGTACTTC. Encoded protein: CSARTVQFSSYEQYF.

This clonotype was recorded many times. The chain links TRBV10-3 to TRBJ1-5, with D uncertain. Germline loops: CDR1 ENHRY, CDR2 SYGVKD. CDR3 size: 12 residues. Between the trimmed V and J ends, which lost 3 bases and 6 bases, there was a span of 6 bases. The CDR3 region is CAISDGSQPQHF. The CDR3 DNA sequence: TGTGCCATCAGTGATGGTAGTCAGCCCCAGCATTTT.

This clonotype has ten or more counts. The chain employs TRBV9 and TRBJ2-7; unclear D gene. This CDR3 is built from 12 residues. V shed 0 bases and J shed 6 bases, with 7 bases lying between them. The germline gives CDR1 SGDLS, CDR2 YYNGEE. The CDR3 protein is CASSVGGGEQYF. The CDR3 coding sequence is TGTGCCAGCAGCGTAGGCGGTGGCGAGCAGTACTTC.

This clonotype was found many times. V gene TRBV12-3 or TRBV12-4 combines with J gene TRBJ2-3; 7 nucleotides align to TRBD1. J lost 1 base, V lost 5 bases, and 6 bases had no gene match. The CDR3 consists of 15 residues. The CDR3 spells CASSIDRDGTDTQYF. The CDR3 DNA is TGTGCCAGCAGTATAGACAGGGATGGCACAGATACGCAGTATTTT.

Many counts were recorded for this clonotype. CDR3 DNA: TGTGCCAGCAGCTTAGGGACCTTCCCGGGCAAGCAGTACTTC. It encodes CASSLGTFPGKQYF. The V and J genes are TRBV7-2 and TRBJ2-7, with D unresolved. V shed 1 base and J shed 8 bases, with 15 bases lying between them. Germline V gene lookup returns CDR1 SGHTA and CDR2 FQGNSA. The CDR3 has 14 residues.

This clonotype was counted many times. The chain links TRBV5-1 to TRBJ1-1, with D perhaps matching TRBD1 (5 bases). CDR1 is SGHRS and CDR2 is YFSETQ in the germline V gene. Trimming took off 4 bases at V and 7 bases at J, with 8 bases between the two ends. The length of the CDR3 is 11 residues. DNA of the CDR3: TGCGCCAGCAGCGTGGGGGGTGAAGCTTTCTTT. Protein product: CASSVGGEAFF. The whole variable domain, filled in from reference TRBV5-1 and TRBJ1-1, reads KAGVTQTPRYLIKTRGQQVTLSCSPISGHRSVSWYQQTPGQGLQFLFEYFSETQRNKGNFPGRFSGRQFSNSRSEMNVSTLELGDSALYLCASSVGGEAFFGQGTRLTVV.

This clonotype was detected ten times or more. The chain has TRBV4-2 and TRBJ1-6, with D tentatively TRBD1 (5 bases). Trimming cost V 1 base and J 2 bases, with 9 bases left between them. Germline V CDR1 and CDR2: LGHNA, YNFKEQ. The CDR3 runs 16 residues. The CDR3: CASSQGGRTYNSPLHF. CDR3 bases: TGTGCCAGCAGCCAAGGGGGACGGACCTATAATTCACCCCTCCACTTT.